What follows are 16 T cell receptor beta chains derived from one specimen sequenced in a study of identical twins listed by TCRdb under 2016. Library construction relied on 5' RACE. TCRdb records Illumina HiSeq 2000 as the sequencer. TCRdb trimmed the raw reads at Q25, called clones with MiXCR and kept productive beta chains. Merged by CDR3 protein, the rows form single entries marked with the most common genes and DNA. This sample lists more than 650,000 distinct CDR3 sequences; 6.1% were detected once. The ten biggest clones cover around 1.9% of the sample. Material: naive T cells sorted from blood. Taken with the paper, the label for cell subset or site translates to: cells isolated with a human naive T-cell isolation kit. These receptor sequences come from a young man in good health.

The chain combines TRBV12-3 or TRBV12-4 with TRBJ2-6; D is unresolved. V was shortened by 7 bases and J by 1 base, with 11 bases between the two germline ends. The CDR3 totals 15 residues. The CDR3 DNA reads as TGTGCCAGCACCATTTCGGTGTCTGGGGCCAACGTCCTGACTTTC. Encoded protein: CASTISVSGANVLTF.

The chain uses TRBV7-2 and TRBJ2-7, with 9 bases matching TRBD1. The CDR3 covers 14 residues. The V gene end was trimmed by 3 bases and the J gene end by 6 bases; junction bases not matched to a gene: 6. Per germline, CDR1 SGHTA and CDR2 FQGNSA. The DNA of the CDR3 is TGTGCCAGCAGCTTGAACAGGGGGCGCAGCGAGCAGTACTTC. It translates to CASSLNRGRSEQYF.

The DNA of the CDR3 is TGCAGTGCTAGAGATCTGACCTATGAGCAGTTCTTC. Protein: CSARDLTYEQFF. The V and J genes are TRBV20-1 and TRBJ2-1; D ambiguous. The CDR3 sequence is 12 residues long. In germline, CDR1 is DFQATT, CDR2 SNEGSKA (reference sequence). V gave up 0 bases and J gave up 8 bases, with 8 bases separating them.

This clonotype was seen a few times. The V call is TRBV12-3 or TRBV12-4, the J call TRBJ1-2; 8 bases are shared with TRBD1. The ends lost 0 bases at V and 9 bases at J; junction bases unmatched: 6. The CDR3 runs 14 residues. CDR3: CASSLAGTGRSYTF. The CDR3 DNA reads TGTGCCAGCAGTTTAGCGGGGACAGGTCGTAGCTACACCTTC.

This clonotype was seen a few times. One end of the junction fails to match germline, which may point to a read error. This sequence joins TRBV5-8 and TRBJ2-1; the D is unclear. Germline CDR1 and CDR2: SGHTS and YDEGEE. The CDR3 is made up of 13 amino acids. CDR3 nucleotides: TGTGCCAGCAGCCCGGGCCCTAGGGCAGCCATTATCTTC. This codes for CASSPGPRAAIIF.

The chain employs TRBV4-1 and TRBJ1-3; D is uncertain. The V gene lost 9 bases and the J gene lost 0 bases, with 15 bases spanning the gap. This CDR3 has 15 amino acids. CDR1 and CDR2 (germline): MGHRA, YSYEKL. The CDR3 loop is CASGPQSLSGNTIYF. The CDR3 bases are TGCGCCAGTGGCCCGCAGAGTCTCTCTGGAAACACCATATATTTT.

The chain uses TRBV7-9 and TRBJ2-3; 10 bases align to TRBD2. The CDR3 contains 16 residues. J lost 6 bases, V lost 3 bases, and 9 bases had no gene match. Germline CDR1 and CDR2: SEHNR and FQNEAQ (reference sequence). The DNA of the CDR3 is TGTGCCAGCAGCTTGGGCCTAGCGGGAGTAAGGGATACGCAGTATTTT. Amino acids: CASSLGLAGVRDTQYF.

The chain carries TRBV7-8 and TRBJ2-1; 7 bases map to TRBD1. V trimming: 5 bases; J trimming: 7 bases; junction bases outside the gene matches: 8. Germline-derived CDR1 and CDR2 are SGHVS and FQNEAQ. The length of the CDR3 is 14 residues. The CDR3 DNA is TGTGCCAGCAGCCACAGGGGTTCTCAAAATGAGCAGTTCTTC. It yields the protein CASSHRGSQNEQFF.

Many counts were recorded for this clonotype. This sequence joins TRBV28 and TRBJ2-7, with D perhaps given as TRBD1 or TRBD2 (6 bases each). This CDR3 is built from 16 residues. Looked up from germline, CDR1 is MDHEN and CDR2 is SYDVKM. V lost 4 bases to trimming and J lost 4 bases, with 20 bases between them. CDR3 bases: TGTGCCAGCAGTTCCAGACTGGGTACAGGGACTTACGAGCAGTACTTC. Translation gives CASSSRLGTGTYEQYF.

This clonotype was observed at least ten times. This chain links TRBV29-1 with TRBJ1-2; D is uncertain. The CDR3 covers 12 residues. CDR1 is SQVTM, CDR2 ANQGSEA, per germline. Between the trimmed V and J ends, which lost 7 bases and 4 bases, there was a span of 13 bases. The CDR3 reads CSAGDGLYGYTF. The DNA of the CDR3 is TGCAGCGCTGGAGACGGGCTCTATGGCTACACCTTC.

J is TRBJ2-1 and V is TRBV7-6, with D maybe TRBD2 (5 bases). This CDR3 contains 15 residues. Germline loops: CDR1 SGHVS, CDR2 FNYEAQ. V was shortened by 0 bases and J by 7 bases, with 13 bases between the two germline ends. The CDR3 DNA reads as TGTGCCAGCAGCTTAGCGGGAGAGGTTTTGAATGAGCAGTTCTTC. This translates into CASSLAGEVLNEQFF. Using reference TRBV7-6 and TRBJ2-1 for the parts outside the CDR3, the full variable domain is GAGVSQSPRYKVTKRGQDVALRCDPISGHVSLYWYRQALGQGPEFLTYFNYEAQQDKSGLPNDRFSAERPEGSISTLTIQRTEQRDSAMYRCASSLAGEVLNEQFFGPGTRLTVL.

This clonotype was detected only a few times. The rearrangement uses TRBV7-9 and TRBJ2-7; TRBD1 agrees at 9 bases. The CDR3 sequence is 16 residues long. Germline loops: CDR1 SEHNR, CDR2 FQNEAQ (reference sequence). V shed 5 bases, J shed 0 bases, and the junction held 8 bases outside the gene matches. CDR3: CASSVSGQGSSYEQYV. DNA for the CDR3: TGTGCCAGCAGCGTCAGTGGACAGGGGAGCTCCTACGAGCAGTACGTC.

This clonotype was seen many times. The rearrangement uses TRBV29-1 and TRBJ2-4; D possibly corresponds to TRBD1 (6 bases). From germline, CDR1 is SQVTM and CDR2 ANQGSEA. This CDR3 is built from 14 residues. Deletions cut 4 bases from V and 1 base from J, with 11 bases between. The CDR3 DNA reads TGCAGCGTTGGGACAGCACAGGCCAAAAACATTCAGTACTTC. This sequence encodes CSVGTAQAKNIQYF.

V and J are TRBV6-1 and TRBJ2-1; 10 bases are a match to TRBD2. The CDR3 has 17 residues. The J segment lost 6 bases and the V segment lost 2 bases, leaving 10 bases of the junction unmatched. Germline CDR1 reads MNHNS; CDR2 reads SASEGT. The CDR3, as DNA: TGTGCCAGCAGTGAACTAGGGGCTAGCGGGAGTCCCAATGAGCAGTTCTTC. It specifies CASSELGASGSPNEQFF.

This clonotype was seen a handful of times. The V and J genes are TRBV5-1 and TRBJ2-7, with D perhaps matching TRBD1 (6 bases). Germline V lookup: CDR1 SGHRS, CDR2 YFSETQ. V was shortened by 5 bases and J by 0 bases, with 18 bases between the two germline ends. The CDR3 covers 16 residues. CDR3 residues: CASRDIRGAGSYEQYF. The CDR3 DNA reads as TGCGCCAGCAGGGACATCAGGGGCGCCGGCTCCTACGAGCAGTACTTC.

The chain has TRBV20-1 and TRBJ2-5, with D unclear. The V gene's germline CDR1 is DFQATT and CDR2 SNEGSKA (reference sequence). There are 13 residues in the CDR3. Trimming removed 3 bases from V and 4 bases from J, with 12 bases in between. Written as DNA, the CDR3 is TGCAGTGCTAGCCCCAGTCGCCGAGAGACCCAGTACTTC. Encoded protein: CSASPSRRETQYF.